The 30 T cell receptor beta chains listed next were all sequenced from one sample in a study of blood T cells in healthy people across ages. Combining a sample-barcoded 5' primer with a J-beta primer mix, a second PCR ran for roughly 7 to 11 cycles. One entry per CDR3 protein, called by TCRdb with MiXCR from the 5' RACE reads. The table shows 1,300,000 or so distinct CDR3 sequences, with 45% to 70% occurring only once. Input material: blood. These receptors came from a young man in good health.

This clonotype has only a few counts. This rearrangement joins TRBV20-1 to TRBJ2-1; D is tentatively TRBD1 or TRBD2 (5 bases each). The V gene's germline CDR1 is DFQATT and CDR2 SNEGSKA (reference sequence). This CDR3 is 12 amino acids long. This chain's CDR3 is CRATLGENEQFF. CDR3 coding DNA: TGCAGGGCCACTTTGGGGGAGAATGAGCAGTTCTTC.

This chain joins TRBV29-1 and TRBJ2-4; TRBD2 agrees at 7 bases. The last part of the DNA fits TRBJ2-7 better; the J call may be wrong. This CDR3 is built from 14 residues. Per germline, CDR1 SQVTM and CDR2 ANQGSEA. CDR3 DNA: TGCAGCGCTTGGGAGGGGAGTAGGGTCTACGAGCAGTACTTC. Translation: CSAWEGSRVYEQYF.

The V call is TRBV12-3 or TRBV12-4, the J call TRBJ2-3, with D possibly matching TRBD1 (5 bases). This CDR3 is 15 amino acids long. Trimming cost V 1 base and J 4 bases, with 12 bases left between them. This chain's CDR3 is CASSLVGSGSDTQYF. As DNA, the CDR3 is TGTGCCAGCAGTTTAGTTGGGTCAGGGTCAGATACGCAGTATTTT.

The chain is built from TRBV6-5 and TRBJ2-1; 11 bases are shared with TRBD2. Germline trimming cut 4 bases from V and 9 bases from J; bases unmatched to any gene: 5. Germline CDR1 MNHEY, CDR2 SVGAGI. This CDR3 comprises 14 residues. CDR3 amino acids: CASSSSGGQVEQFF. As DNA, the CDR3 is TGTGCCAGCAGTTCTAGCGGGGGGCAAGTTGAGCAGTTCTTC.

CDR3 DNA sequence: TGCAGCGTGCTAGGGGAAATGCAGTTCTTC. Its protein product is CSVLGEMQFF. The chain links TRBV29-1 to TRBJ2-1; a weak D match, TRBD1 (5 bases). Deletions cut 6 bases from V and 12 bases from J, with 12 bases between. Per germline, CDR1 SQVTM and CDR2 ANQGSEA. The CDR3 spans 10 residues.

The CDR3, as DNA: TGTGCCAGCAGTCCTGGGGCCCTTCTAGCCAAAAACATTCAGTACTTC. This codes for CASSPGALLAKNIQYF. The V call is TRBV28, the J call TRBJ2-4; weak D call: TRBD1 (5 bases). Germline CDR1 and CDR2: MDHEN and SYDVKM. The CDR3 is made up of 16 amino acids. Deletions cut 5 bases from V and 0 bases from J, with 14 bases between.

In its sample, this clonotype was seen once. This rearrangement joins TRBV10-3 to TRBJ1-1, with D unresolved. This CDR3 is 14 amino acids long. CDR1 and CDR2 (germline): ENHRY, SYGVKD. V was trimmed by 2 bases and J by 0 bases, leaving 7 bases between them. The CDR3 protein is CAISEASVNTEAFF. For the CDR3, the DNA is TGTGCCATCAGTGAGGCGTCTGTGAACACTGAAGCTTTCTTT.

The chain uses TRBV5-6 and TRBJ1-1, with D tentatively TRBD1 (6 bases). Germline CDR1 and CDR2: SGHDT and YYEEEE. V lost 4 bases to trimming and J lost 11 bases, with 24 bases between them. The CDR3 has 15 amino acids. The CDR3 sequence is CASSRGQLVAHGAFF. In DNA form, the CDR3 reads TGTGCCAGCAGCCGAGGACAGCTCGTCGCCCATGGGGCTTTCTTT.

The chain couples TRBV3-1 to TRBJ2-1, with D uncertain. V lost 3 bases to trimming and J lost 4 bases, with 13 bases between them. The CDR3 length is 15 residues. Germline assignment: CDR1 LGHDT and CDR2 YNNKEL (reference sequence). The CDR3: CASSQRRSPYNEQFF. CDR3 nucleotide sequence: TGTGCCAGCAGCCAGAGGCGGTCCCCGTACAATGAGCAGTTCTTC.

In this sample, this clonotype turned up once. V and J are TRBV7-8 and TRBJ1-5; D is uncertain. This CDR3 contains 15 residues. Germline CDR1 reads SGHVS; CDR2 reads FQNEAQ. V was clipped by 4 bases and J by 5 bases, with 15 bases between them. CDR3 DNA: TGTGCCAGCAGCTCCGCGCGGGGTGGTGATCAGCCCCAGCATTTT. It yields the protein CASSSARGGDQPQHF.

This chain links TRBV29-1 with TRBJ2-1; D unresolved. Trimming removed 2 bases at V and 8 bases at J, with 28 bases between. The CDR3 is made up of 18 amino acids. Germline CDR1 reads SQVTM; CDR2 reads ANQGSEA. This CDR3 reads CSVELAKSAPEAVDEQFF. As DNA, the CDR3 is TGCAGCGTTGAACTTGCAAAAAGCGCCCCCGAGGCCGTGGATGAGCAGTTCTTC.

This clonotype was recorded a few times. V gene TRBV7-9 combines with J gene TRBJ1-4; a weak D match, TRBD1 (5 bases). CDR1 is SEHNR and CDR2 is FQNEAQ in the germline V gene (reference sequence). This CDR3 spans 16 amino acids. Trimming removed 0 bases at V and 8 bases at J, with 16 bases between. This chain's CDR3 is CASSLARAGGGEKLFF. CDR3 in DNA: TGTGCCAGCAGCTTAGCGCGGGCCGGGGGTGGCGAAAAACTGTTTTTT.

CDR3 bases: TGCGCCAGCAGCGTGGGGGACAGGTCGGACGAGCAGTACTTC. This sequence encodes CASSVGDRSDEQYF. The chain is built from TRBV5-1 and TRBJ2-7; 8 bases are a match to TRBD1. Trimming cost V 4 bases and J 5 bases; bases outside gene matches: 8. Looked up from germline, CDR1 is SGHRS and CDR2 is YFSETQ. The CDR3 has 14 amino acids.

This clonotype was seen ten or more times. CDR3 in DNA: TGTGCCATTCAGGACAGGGAATACAATGAGCAGTTCTTC. It translates to CAIQDREYNEQFF. The genes are TRBV24-1 and TRBJ2-1; 8 nucleotides match TRBD1. The germline gives CDR1 KGHDR, CDR2 SFDVKD. V shed 11 bases, J shed 4 bases, and the junction held 6 bases outside the gene matches. CDR3 length: 13 amino acids.

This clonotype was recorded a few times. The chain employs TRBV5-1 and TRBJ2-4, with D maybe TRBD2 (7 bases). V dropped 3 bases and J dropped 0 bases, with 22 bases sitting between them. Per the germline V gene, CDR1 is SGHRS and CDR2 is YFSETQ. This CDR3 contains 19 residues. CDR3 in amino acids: CASSSGRGALLGAKNIQYF. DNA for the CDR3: TGCGCCAGCAGCTCTGGACGGGGGGCGCTCCTCGGAGCCAAAAACATTCAGTACTTC.

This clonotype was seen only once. The CDR3 spells CATSADTNYGDTQYF. CDR3 nucleotide sequence: TGTGCCACCAGTGCCGACACCAACTACGGAGATACGCAGTATTTT. This chain joins TRBV24-1 and TRBJ2-3; D is unclear. The CDR3 spans 15 residues. V lost 5 bases to trimming and J lost 5 bases, with 16 bases between them. CDR1 and CDR2 from the germline V gene are KGHDR and SFDVKD.

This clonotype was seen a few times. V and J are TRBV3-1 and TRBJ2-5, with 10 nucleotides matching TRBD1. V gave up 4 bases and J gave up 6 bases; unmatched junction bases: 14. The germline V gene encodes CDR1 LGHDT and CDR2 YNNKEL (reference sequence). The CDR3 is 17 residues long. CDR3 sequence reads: CASSRNPGTGAEQTQYF. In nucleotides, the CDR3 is TGTGCCAGCAGCCGTAACCCCGGGACAGGGGCCGAACAGACCCAGTACTTC.

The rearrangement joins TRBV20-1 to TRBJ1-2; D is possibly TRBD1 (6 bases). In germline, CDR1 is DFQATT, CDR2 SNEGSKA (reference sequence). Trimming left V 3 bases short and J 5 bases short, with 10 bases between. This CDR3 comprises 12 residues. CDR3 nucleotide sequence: TGCAGTGCTAGCCCACAGGGTTATGGCTACACCTTC. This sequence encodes CSASPQGYGYTF.

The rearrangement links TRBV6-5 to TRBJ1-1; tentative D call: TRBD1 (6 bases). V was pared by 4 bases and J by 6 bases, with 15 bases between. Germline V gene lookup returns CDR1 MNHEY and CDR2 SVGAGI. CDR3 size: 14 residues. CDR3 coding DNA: TGTGCCAGCAGTTTGGACAGTATAAGGGCTGAAGCTTTCTTT. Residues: CASSLDSIRAEAFF.

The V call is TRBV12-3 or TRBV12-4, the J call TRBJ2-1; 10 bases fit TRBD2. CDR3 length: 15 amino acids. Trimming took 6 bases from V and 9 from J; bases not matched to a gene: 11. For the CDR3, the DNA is TGTGCCAGCAGACATAGCAGCGGGAGGGATAGTGAGCAGTTCTTC. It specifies CASRHSSGRDSEQFF.

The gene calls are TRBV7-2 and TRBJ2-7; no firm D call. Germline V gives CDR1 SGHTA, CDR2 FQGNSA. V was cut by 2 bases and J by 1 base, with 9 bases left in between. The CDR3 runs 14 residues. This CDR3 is CASSLPDGSYEQYF. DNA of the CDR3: TGTGCCAGCAGCTTACCTGACGGTTCCTACGAGCAGTACTTC.

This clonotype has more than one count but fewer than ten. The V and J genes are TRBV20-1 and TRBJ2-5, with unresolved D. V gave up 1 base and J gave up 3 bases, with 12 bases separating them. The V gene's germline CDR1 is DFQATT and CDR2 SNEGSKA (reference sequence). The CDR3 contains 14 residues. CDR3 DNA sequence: TGCAGTGCTAGAGTAGGGATTCAAAAAGAGACCCAGTACTTC. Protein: CSARVGIQKETQYF.

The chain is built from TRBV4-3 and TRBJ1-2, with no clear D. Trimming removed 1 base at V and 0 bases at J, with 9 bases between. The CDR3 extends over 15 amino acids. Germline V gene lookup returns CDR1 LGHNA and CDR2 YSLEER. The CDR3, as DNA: TGCGCCAGCAGCCAAGTCATCTCAGCTAACTATGGCTACACCTTC. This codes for CASSQVISANYGYTF.

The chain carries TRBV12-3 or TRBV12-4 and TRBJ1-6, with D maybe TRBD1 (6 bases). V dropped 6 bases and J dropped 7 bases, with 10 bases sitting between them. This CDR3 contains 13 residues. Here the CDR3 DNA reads TGTGCCAGCAGGGACAGTTGGAATTCACCCCTCCACTTT. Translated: CASRDSWNSPLHF.

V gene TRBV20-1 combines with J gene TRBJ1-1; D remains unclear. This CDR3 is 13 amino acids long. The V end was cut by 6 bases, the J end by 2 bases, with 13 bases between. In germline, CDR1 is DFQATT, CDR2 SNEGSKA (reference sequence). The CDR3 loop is CSAPDAGNTEAFF. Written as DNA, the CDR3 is TGCAGTGCCCCCGACGCAGGAAACACTGAAGCTTTCTTT.

CDR3 DNA sequence: TGCAGTGCTAGAGTACAGCAGCGCTACGAGCAGTACTTC. As protein: CSARVQQRYEQYF. V gene TRBV20-1 combines with J gene TRBJ2-5; D call uncertain. The end of the DNA fits TRBJ2-7 better, so the J call may be wrong. CDR3 length: 13 amino acids. From germline, CDR1 is DFQATT and CDR2 SNEGSKA (reference sequence).

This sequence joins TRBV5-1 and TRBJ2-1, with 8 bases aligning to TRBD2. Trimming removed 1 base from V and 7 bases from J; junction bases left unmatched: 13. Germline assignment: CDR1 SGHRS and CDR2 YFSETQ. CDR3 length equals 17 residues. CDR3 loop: CASSLPPGEAGVNEQFF. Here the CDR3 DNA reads TGCGCCAGCAGCTTGCCACCGGGTGAAGCGGGAGTGAATGAGCAGTTCTTC. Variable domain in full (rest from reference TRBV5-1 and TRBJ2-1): KAGVTQTPRYLIKTRGQQVTLSCSPISGHRSVSWYQQTPGQGLQFLFEYFSETQRNKGNFPGRFSGRQFSNSRSEMNVSTLELGDSALYLCASSLPPGEAGVNEQFFGPGTRLTVL.

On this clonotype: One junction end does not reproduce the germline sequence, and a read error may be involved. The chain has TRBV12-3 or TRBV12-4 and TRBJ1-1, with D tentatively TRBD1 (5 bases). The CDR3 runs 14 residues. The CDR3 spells CASSRRATNTEAFF. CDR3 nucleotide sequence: TGTGCCAGCAGCCGCAGGGCCACAAACACTGAGGCTTTCTTT.

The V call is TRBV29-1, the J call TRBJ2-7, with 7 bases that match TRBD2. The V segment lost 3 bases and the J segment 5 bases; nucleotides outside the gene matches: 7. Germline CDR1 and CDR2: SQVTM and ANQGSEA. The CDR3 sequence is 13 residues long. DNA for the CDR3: TGCAGCGTTGAGGGAGGGGTTGGCGACGAGCAGTACTTC. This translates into CSVEGGVGDEQYF.

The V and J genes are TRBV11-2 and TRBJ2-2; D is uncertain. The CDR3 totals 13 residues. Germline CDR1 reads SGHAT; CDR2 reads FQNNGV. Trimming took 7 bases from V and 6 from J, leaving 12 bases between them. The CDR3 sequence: CASTQAWAGELFF. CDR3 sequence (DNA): TGTGCCAGCACCCAAGCATGGGCCGGGGAGCTGTTTTTT.